This TCR beta chain was sequenced for a study of cytomegalovirus exposure and HLA in healthy donors. Unrecorded immune exposures were likely, despite nominal health at sampling. CDR3 length: 16 amino acids. Trimming pared 2 bases from V and 2 bases from J, leaving 13 bases between. The V gene's germline CDR1 is ENHRY and CDR2 SYGVKD. The study's findings and limits: Among donors in an Asian-associated ancestry cluster, a later analysis reportedly found fewer N-insertions than the roughly 610-donor mean. The dataset shows that most TCR sequences were rare, while some public TCRs occurred in many donors.

Both 60 Vbeta primers and 13 Jbeta primers went into the PCR. Clones were read by immunoSEQ multiplex PCR, and TCRdb kept only the in-frame ones, dropping some. Here the sample spans over 90,000 clones, more than 70% being singletons. On this clone itself: Its antigen is still unknown.

The sequence came from a male donor in good health and CMV-seropositive. The sample consisted of PBMCs. The J gene is TRBJ1-3, the V gene TRBV10-3; unclear D gene. CDR3 DNA: TGTGCCATCAGTGAGGTTCTGAGGGAAACTGGAAACACCATATATTTT. Protein: CAISEVLRETGNTIYF.